These 23 T cell receptor beta chains were all obtained from the same sample, sequenced in a study of cytomegalovirus exposure and HLA in healthy donors. The primer mix had 60 Vbeta and 13 Jbeta primers. The data were produced by immunoSEQ multiplex PCR, yet TCRdb's version contains in-frame clones alone and is incomplete. This sample has tens of thousands of clones; less than 75% occur once, and the top ten carry roughly 2.2%. Material for sequencing was PBMCs. These receptors all stem from a man between 25 and 39 years old in good health and CMV-seronegative.

The V call is TRBV5-1, the J call TRBJ2-7; TRBD2 might be the D (6 bases). CDR3 length: 17 amino acids. CDR1 is SGHRS and CDR2 is YFSETQ in the germline V gene. V was clipped by 0 bases and J by 4 bases, with 20 bases between them. DNA of the CDR3: TGCGCCAGCAGCTTGGCGAGCGGAGGGACCACCTTGTACGAGCAGTACTTC. It translates to CASSLASGGTTLYEQYF.

This rearrangement joins TRBV6-1 to TRBJ1-4; 7 bases are a match to TRBD1. Germline lookup yields CDR1 MNHNS and CDR2 SASEGT. CDR3 length: 15 residues. V lost 7 bases and J lost 2; bases outside the gene matches: 7. The chain's CDR3 is CASTGAGGTNEKLFF. CDR3 DNA sequence: TGTGCCAGCACCGGGGCAGGGGGGACTAATGAAAAACTGTTTTTT.

V usage is TRBV7-3 and J usage is TRBJ2-7; D may be TRBD1 (5 bases). Trimming pared 5 bases from V and 8 bases from J, leaving 10 bases between. CDR1 and CDR2 (germline): SGHTA, FQGTGA. This CDR3 is built from 11 residues. CDR3 amino acids: CASSQDNQQYF. The CDR3 coding sequence is TGTGCCAGCAGCCAGGACAACCAGCAGTACTTC. Drawing the rest from reference TRBV7-3 and TRBJ2-7, the complete variable domain is GAGVSQTPSNKVTEKGKYVELRCDPISGHTALYWYRQSLGQGPEFLIYFQGTGAADDSGLPNDRFFAVRPEGSVSTLKIQRTERGDSAVYLCASSQDNQQYFGPGTRLTVT.

V gene TRBV28 combines with J gene TRBJ1-2; 8 nucleotides line up with TRBD1. Germline V CDR1 and CDR2: MDHEN, SYDVKM. The CDR3 covers 13 residues. V gave up 8 bases and J gave up 8 bases; unmatched junction bases: 10. The CDR3 loop is CASHEPQGGGYTF. The CDR3 DNA reads as TGTGCCAGCCACGAACCACAGGGGGGAGGCTACACCTTC.

There are a few counts of this clone. The V and J genes are TRBV18 and TRBJ1-6, with D possibly being TRBD1 (5 bases). Trimming left V 5 bases short and J 8 bases short, with 16 bases between. The CDR3 contains 15 residues. Germline V gene sequence: CDR1 KGHSH, CDR2 LQKENI. CDR3 sequence reads: CASSVQQVFDSPLHF. DNA of the CDR3: TGTGCCAGCTCAGTACAACAGGTATTTGATTCACCCCTCCACTTT.

On this clone: A junction end diverges from the germline sequence, so it may reflect a read error. The chain carries TRBV7-9 and TRBJ1-1; 8 nucleotides line up with TRBD1. Germline V gene sequence: CDR1 SEHNR, CDR2 FQNEAQ (reference sequence). This CDR3 region has 15 residues. The CDR3 loop is CSSSTDRGVRTEAFF. CDR3 coding DNA: TGTTCCAGCAGCACCGACAGGGGAGTTAGGACTGAAGCTTTCTTT.

The J gene is TRBJ2-7, the V gene TRBV27; D unclear. Per germline, CDR1 MNHEY and CDR2 SMNVEV (reference sequence). V was clipped by 5 bases and J by 1 base, with 9 bases between them. The CDR3 is 13 amino acids. CDR3 coding DNA: TGTGCCAGCAGTACAGTCACGTCCTACGAGCAGTACTTC. Protein sequence: CASSTVTSYEQYF.

This chain connects TRBV5-1 to TRBJ2-7; the D gene is possibly TRBD1 (6 bases). V lost 1 base and J lost 5, with 10 bases in between. The CDR3 totals 13 residues. The germline V gene has CDR1 SGHRS and CDR2 YFSETQ. The CDR3 protein is CASSLTGSDEQYF. In nucleotides, the CDR3 is TGCGCCAGCAGCTTGACAGGGTCCGACGAGCAGTACTTC.

The gene calls are TRBV5-4 and TRBJ1-2, with 9 nucleotides matching TRBD1. Germline-derived CDR1 and CDR2 are SGHNT and YYREEE (reference sequence). There are 14 residues in the CDR3. The J segment lost 4 bases and the V segment lost 1 base, leaving 2 bases of the junction unmatched. For the CDR3, the DNA is TGTGCCAGCAGCTTGCAGGGACAGGGCTATGGCTACACCTTC. Translation: CASSLQGQGYGYTF.

The chain combines TRBV27 with TRBJ2-2, with 7 bases identical to TRBD2. The trim removed 7 bases at V and 2 bases at J, leaving 4 bases unmatched. Germline values: CDR1 MNHEY, CDR2 SMNVEV (reference sequence). This CDR3 comprises 14 residues. The CDR3 spells CASTRDYNTGELFF. The CDR3 nucleotides read TGTGCCAGCACCCGGGACTATAACACCGGGGAGCTGTTTTTT.

This chain links TRBV14 with TRBJ2-3; TRBD1 is a possible D gene (6 bases). The CDR3 sequence is 14 residues long. Germline-derived CDR1 and CDR2 are SGHDN and FVKESK. V was shortened by 4 bases and J by 2 bases, with 10 bases between the two germline ends. The CDR3 region is CASSLDRFTDTQYF. The CDR3 region has the DNA TGTGCCAGCAGCCTCGACAGGTTCACAGATACGCAGTATTTT. The whole variable domain, remainder taken from reference TRBV14 and TRBJ2-3, is EAGVTQFPSHSVIEKGQTVTLRCDPISGHDNLYWYRRVMGKEIKFLLHFVKESKQDESGMPNNRFLAERTGGTYSTLKVQPAELEDSGVYFCASSLDRFTDTQYFGPGTRLTVL.

V and J are TRBV5-4 and TRBJ1-6; TRBD1 agrees at 8 bases. This CDR3 contains 15 residues. J lost 5 bases, V lost 4 bases, and 5 bases had no gene match. From germline, CDR1 is SGHNT and CDR2 YYREEE (reference sequence). CDR3 sequence reads: CASSIPGQDNSPLHF. DNA for the CDR3: TGTGCCAGCAGCATCCCGGGACAGGATAATTCACCCCTCCACTTT.

The genes are TRBV5-1 and TRBJ1-1, with TRBD1 as a possible D gene (5 bases). CDR3 size: 21 residues. Trimming took 4 bases from V and 0 from J, leaving 31 bases between them. Germline values: CDR1 SGHRS, CDR2 YFSETQ. CDR3 bases: TGCGCCAGCAGCCAGTCCACACAAAAACAGGAGTTTTACTTCATGAACACTGAAGCTTTCTTT. Its translation is CASSQSTQKQEFYFMNTEAFF.

The V gene is TRBV5-6, the J gene TRBJ2-7; 9 bases are a match to TRBD2. V shed 2 bases, J shed 4 bases, and the junction held 7 bases outside the gene matches. The CDR3 totals 15 residues. From germline, CDR1 is SGHDT and CDR2 YYEEEE. The CDR3 DNA is TGTGCCAGCAGCTTTGCTAGCGGGAAATATTACGAGCAGTACTTC. It translates to CASSFASGKYYEQYF.

This clone was found once. The gene calls are TRBV19 and TRBJ1-3; D is undetermined. Trimming took off 2 bases at V and 4 bases at J, with 9 bases between the two ends. CDR1 is LNHDA, CDR2 SQIVND, per germline (reference sequence). There are 14 residues in the CDR3. CDR3 in DNA: TGTGCCAGTAGTATACAGGTCTCGGGAAACACCATATATTTT. This encodes CASSIQVSGNTIYF. The variable domain in full, with the rest retrieved from reference TRBV19 and TRBJ1-3, is DGGITQSPKYLFRKEGQNVTLSCEQNLNHDAMYWYRQDPGQGLRLIYYSQIVNDFQKGDIAEGYSVSREKKESFPLTVTSAQKNPTAFYLCASSIQVSGNTIYFGEGSWLTVV.

Only a few counts were recorded for this clone. The rearrangement uses TRBV6-1 and TRBJ2-7; TRBD1 might be the D (6 bases). Germline CDR1 and CDR2: MNHNS and SASEGT. This CDR3 spans 12 amino acids. V lost 7 bases and J 1 base, leaving 8 bases between the germline ends. CDR3 DNA sequence: TGTGCCAGCATAGGACAGTCCTACGAGCAGTACTTC. It is translated as CASIGQSYEQYF.

This clone counts as large (0.1 to 1%). The genes are TRBV7-9 and TRBJ1-2, with D unresolved. Germline assignment: CDR1 SEHNR and CDR2 FQNEAQ (reference sequence). This CDR3 has 12 residues. V was cut by 1 base and J by 6 bases, with 6 bases left in between. The CDR3 region is CASSLVLDGYTF. The CDR3 DNA is TGTGCCAGCAGCTTAGTTCTAGATGGCTACACCTTC.

The chain is built from TRBV4-3 and TRBJ1-5; D uncertain. Germline V gene lookup returns CDR1 LGHNA and CDR2 YSLEER. V gave up 1 base and J gave up 0 bases, with 19 bases separating them. The CDR3 length is 19 residues. The CDR3: CASSQGWGGRQDSNQPQHF. DNA for the CDR3: TGCGCCAGCAGCCAAGGTTGGGGAGGTAGGCAGGATAGCAATCAGCCCCAGCATTTT.

The chain links TRBV4-2 to TRBJ2-1, with 9 bases fitting TRBD2. CDR3 size: 15 residues. V shed 4 bases, J shed 8 bases, and the junction held 9 bases outside the gene matches. Looked up from germline, CDR1 is LGHNA and CDR2 is YNFKEQ. This CDR3 is CASSRRLAVDHEQFF. CDR3 bases: TGTGCCAGCAGCCGTCGACTAGCGGTGGACCATGAGCAGTTCTTC.

This clone was counted once. The chain recombines TRBV29-1 with TRBJ1-1; 7 bases map to TRBD1. The CDR3 runs 14 residues. The V gene end was trimmed by 5 bases and the J gene end by 5 bases; junction bases not matched to a gene: 11. Germline V gene lookup returns CDR1 SQVTM and CDR2 ANQGSEA. CDR3 coding DNA: TGCAGCGTTACCTGGACAGGAGGGGGTACTGAAGCTTTCTTT. It translates to CSVTWTGGGTEAFF.

This clone was observed a few times. The J gene is TRBJ2-5, the V gene TRBV30; 11 bases match TRBD1. Germline V gene lookup returns CDR1 GTSNPN and CDR2 SVGIG (reference sequence). The CDR3 is 15 residues long. V was pared by 7 bases and J by 0 bases, with 7 bases of the junction left unmatched. The CDR3 DNA is TGTGCCTTAGGCCCGGGACAGGGGGACCAAGAGACCCAGTACTTC. Translation gives CALGPGQGDQETQYF.

Here the CDR3 reads CASSYNTGTGSYEQYF. The CDR3 DNA reads TGTGCCAGCAGTTACAATACCGGGACAGGGTCCTACGAGCAGTACTTC. The V and J genes are TRBV6-5 and TRBJ2-7; 9 nucleotides match TRBD1. With V trimmed by 2 bases and J by 1 base, 6 bases remained unmatched. The CDR3 extends over 16 amino acids. CDR1 MNHEY and CDR2 SVGAGI come from the germline V gene.

The J gene is TRBJ1-1, the V gene TRBV7-2, with 7 nucleotides matching TRBD1. Germline V gene sequence: CDR1 SGHTA, CDR2 FQGNSA. The ends lost 6 bases at V and 1 base at J; junction bases unmatched: 8. The CDR3 consists of 15 residues. CDR3 bases: TGTGCCAGCAGGCAGGGGGGAAACAGGAACACTGAAGCTTTCTTT. Amino acids: CASRQGGNRNTEAFF.